This T cell receptor (beta chain) is drawn from a study of identical twins. Overall study results and limits: Cross-sectional statistics, not tracking of the same donors, supported the conclusions. Beta clonotypes that were abundant in cord blood contained fewer insertions, a pattern absent from memory repertoires. Researchers caution that invariant MAIT and iNKT cells could partly confound zero-insertion analyses. Twin pairs' shared out-of-frame alpha sequences were enriched in low generation probability.

This clonotype has only a few counts. What it binds is not known. Germline V gene lookup returns CDR1 SQVTM and CDR2 ANQGSEA. This CDR3 is 13 amino acids long. Trimming left V 1 base short and J 4 bases short, with 10 bases between. TCRdb itself ran the 5' RACE reads through MiXCR, one entry per CDR3 protein. The repertoire consists of about 300,000 distinct CDR3 sequences, with about 12% occurring once and the leading ten covering around 7.8%. These data also featured in a second study, about yellow fever vaccine responses in identical twins.

Specimen: CD8+ T cells sorted from blood. J is TRBJ1-2 and V is TRBV29-1; no definite D call. The receptor comes from a woman younger than 35 in good health. The CDR3 protein is CSVEAVHGYGYTF. In nucleotides, the CDR3 is TGCAGCGTTGAAGCCGTGCACGGCTATGGCTACACCTTC.